Below, 2 T cell receptor beta chains from the same sample are listed, as sequenced in a study of T cells in Graves' hyperthyroidism and ophthalmopathy. Amplified TCR beta CDR3 regions came from RNA transcripts. When the TCR CDR3 underwent first-round RT-PCR, the HTBI primer set was used. TCRdb re-derived calls from the multiplex PCR reads in MiXCR, one entry per CDR3 protein. In the table there are approximately 220,000 distinct CDR3 sequences, approximately 20% of which are singletons. Sequenced: blood. The receptors were gathered from a man aged 35 to 55 with Graves' hyperthyroidism.

This clonotype was seen many times. This chain uses TRBV5-1 with TRBJ2-3; no clear D. The CDR3 spans 15 residues. The germline V gene encodes CDR1 SGHRS and CDR2 YFSETQ. Trimming left V 4 bases short and J 0 bases short, with 12 bases between. Here the CDR3 reads CASSPTTASTDTQYF. CDR3 nucleotide sequence: TGCGCCAGCAGCCCCACGACGGCCAGCACAGATACGCAGTATTTT.

This clonotype was seen repeatedly, ten times or more. The genes are TRBV29-1 and TRBJ2-1, with a possible D match to TRBD2 (5 bases). The CDR3 covers 13 residues. Germline CDR1 and CDR2: SQVTM and ANQGSEA. The germline V and J ends were trimmed by 8 bases and 3 bases, with 14 bases remaining between them. CDR3 sequence: CSFATRGYNEQFF. The CDR3 nucleotides read TGCAGCTTCGCCACCCGGGGCTACAATGAGCAGTTCTTC.